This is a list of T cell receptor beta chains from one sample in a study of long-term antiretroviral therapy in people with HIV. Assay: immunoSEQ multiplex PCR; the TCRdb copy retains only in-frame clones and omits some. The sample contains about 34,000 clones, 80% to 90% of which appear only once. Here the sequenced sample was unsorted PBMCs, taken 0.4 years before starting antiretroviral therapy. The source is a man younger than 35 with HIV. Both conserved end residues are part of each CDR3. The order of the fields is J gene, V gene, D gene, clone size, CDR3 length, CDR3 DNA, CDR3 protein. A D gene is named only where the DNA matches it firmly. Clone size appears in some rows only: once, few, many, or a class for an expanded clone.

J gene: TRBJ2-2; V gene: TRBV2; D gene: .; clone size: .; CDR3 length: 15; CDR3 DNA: TGTGCCAGCAGTGAAAGGCGGGCAGCCACCGGGGAGCTGTTTTTT; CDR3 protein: CASSERRAATGELFF
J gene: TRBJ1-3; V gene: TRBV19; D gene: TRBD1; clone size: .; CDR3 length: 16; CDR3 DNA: TGTGCCAGTAGTATGGTGCAGGGGGCATCTGGAAACACCATATATTTT; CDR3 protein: CASSMVQGASGNTIYF
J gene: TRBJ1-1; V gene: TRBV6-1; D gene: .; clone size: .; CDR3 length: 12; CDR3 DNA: TGTGCCAGCAGGGGACAGAACACTGAAGCTTTCTTT; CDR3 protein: CASRGQNTEAFF
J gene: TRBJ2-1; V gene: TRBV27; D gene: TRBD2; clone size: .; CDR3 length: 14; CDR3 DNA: TGTGCCAGCAGTTTCGGGGGGGCGAGGAATGAGCAGTTCTTC; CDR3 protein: CASSFGGARNEQFF
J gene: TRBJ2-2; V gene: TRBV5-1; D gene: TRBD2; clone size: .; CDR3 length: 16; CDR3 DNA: TGCGCCAGCAGCTTGGGAGCGGGGGCGAACACCGGGGAGCTGTTTTTT; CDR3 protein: CASSLGAGANTGELFF
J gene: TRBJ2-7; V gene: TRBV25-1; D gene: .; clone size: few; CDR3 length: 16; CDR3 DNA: TGTGCCAGCAGTGAACCCGGCGGCAGTAAGTCCTACGAGCAGTACTTC; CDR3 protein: CASSEPGGSKSYEQYF
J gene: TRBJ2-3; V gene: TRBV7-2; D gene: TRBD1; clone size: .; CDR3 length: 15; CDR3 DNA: TGTGCCAGCAGCGACGGACAGGGAAGGACAGATACGCAGTATTTT; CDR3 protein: CASSDGQGRTDTQYF
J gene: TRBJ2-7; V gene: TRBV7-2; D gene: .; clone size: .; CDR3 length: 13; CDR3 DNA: TGTGCCAGCAGCCCCATGGTTACCTACGAGCAGTACTTC; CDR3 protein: CASSPMVTYEQYF
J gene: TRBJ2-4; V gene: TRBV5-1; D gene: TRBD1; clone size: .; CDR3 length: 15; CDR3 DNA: TGCGCCAGCAGCTTGGCCCCCGGGACAGGGAACATTCAGTACTTC; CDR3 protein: CASSLAPGTGNIQYF
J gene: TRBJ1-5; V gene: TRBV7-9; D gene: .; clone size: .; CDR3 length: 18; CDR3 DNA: TGTGCCAGCAGCTTAGTTCGTGGGGGGGGAGGGGGCAATCAGCCCCAGCATTTT; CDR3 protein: CASSLVRGGGGGNQPQHF
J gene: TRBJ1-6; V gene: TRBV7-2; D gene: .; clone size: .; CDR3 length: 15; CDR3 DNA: TGTGCCAGCAGCTTAACCACAGGGATTGATTCACCCCTCCACTTT; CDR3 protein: CASSLTTGIDSPLHF
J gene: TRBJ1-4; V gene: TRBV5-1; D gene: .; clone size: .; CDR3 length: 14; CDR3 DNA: TGCGCCAGCAGCCCCGGTGAAGACGGGGAAAAACTGTTTTTT; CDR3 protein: CASSPGEDGEKLFF
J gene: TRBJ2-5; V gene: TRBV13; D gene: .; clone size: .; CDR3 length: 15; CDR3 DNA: TGTGCCAGCAGCCCCCCCCGGCGGGGCGGGGAGACCCAGTACTTC; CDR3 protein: CASSPPRRGGETQYF